This T cell receptor (beta chain) was captured by sequencing in a study of PD-1 blockade in classical Hodgkin lymphoma. The wider study: Each patient was given nivolumab 3 mg/kg through a vein every 2 weeks.

This CDR3 is 19 amino acids long. Germline CDR1 reads SNHLY; CDR2 reads FYNNEI. V lost 7 bases, J lost 0 bases, and 17 bases stayed unmatched. Every patient had relapsed following autologous stem cell transplantation, and cohorts differed in brentuximab vedotin exposure. Method: immunoSEQ multiplex PCR; TCRdb's copy keeps in-frame clones and lacks some. The sample records about 98,000 clones, about nine tenths being singletons. The sample here was peripheral blood mononuclear cells (PBMCs), taken at baseline. This receptor was obtained from a human donor with classical Hodgkin lymphoma. The V gene is TRBV2, the J gene TRBJ2-5; 10 nucleotides match TRBD2. CDR3: CASTYPKREGRSHQETQYF. The DNA for the CDR3 is TGTGCCAGCACCTATCCCAAGCGGGAGGGCCGGAGCCACCAAGAGACCCAGTACTTC.